The clone carrying this TCR beta chain was seen only a few times. This sample is part of a study of blood T cells in healthy people across ages. Combining a sample-barcoded 5' primer with a J-beta primer mix, a second PCR ran for roughly 7 to 11 cycles. TCRdb recomputed calls from the 5' RACE reads with MiXCR, one row per CDR3 protein. The sample has around 990,000 distinct CDR3 sequences; about 23% are singletons. Germline CDR1 reads SGHTA; CDR2 reads FQGNSA. The CDR3 covers 15 residues. With 2 bases removed from V and 0 bases from J, the gap between germline ends came to 11 bases. This sample was shared with a second study, whose subject was T cells of mothers and their children.

The genes are TRBV7-2 and TRBJ2-7, with D perhaps TRBD1 (5 bases). What was sequenced was blood. The sequence derives from a girl between 2 and 10 years old in good health. The CDR3, as DNA: TGTGCCAGCAGCTTAACCACAGGAGTCTCCTACGAGCAGTACTTC. Encoded protein: CASSLTTGVSYEQYF. The variable domain in full, with the rest retrieved from reference TRBV7-2 and TRBJ2-7, is GAGVSQSPSNKVTEKGKDVELRCDPISGHTALYWYRQSLGQGLEFLIYFQGNSAPDKSGLPSDRFSAERTGGSVSTLTIQRTQQEDSAVYLCASSLTTGVSYEQYFGPGTRLTVT.